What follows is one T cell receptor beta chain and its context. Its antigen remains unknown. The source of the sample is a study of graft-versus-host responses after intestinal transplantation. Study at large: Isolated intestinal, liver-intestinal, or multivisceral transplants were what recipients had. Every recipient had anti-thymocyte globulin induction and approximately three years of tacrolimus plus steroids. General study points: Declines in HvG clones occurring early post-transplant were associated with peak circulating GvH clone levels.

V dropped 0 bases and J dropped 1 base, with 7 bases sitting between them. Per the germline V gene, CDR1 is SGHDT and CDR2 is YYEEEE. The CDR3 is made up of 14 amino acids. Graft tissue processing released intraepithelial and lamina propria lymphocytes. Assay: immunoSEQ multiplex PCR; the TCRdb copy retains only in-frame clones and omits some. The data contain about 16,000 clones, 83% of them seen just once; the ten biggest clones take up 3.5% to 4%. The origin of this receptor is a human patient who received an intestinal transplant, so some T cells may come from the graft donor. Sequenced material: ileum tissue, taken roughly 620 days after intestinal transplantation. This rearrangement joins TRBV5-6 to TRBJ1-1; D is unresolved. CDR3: CASSLGRPNTEAFF. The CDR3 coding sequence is TGTGCCAGCAGCTTGGGCAGACCGAACACTGAAGCTTTCTTT. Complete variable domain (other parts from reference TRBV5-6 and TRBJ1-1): DAGVTQSPTHLIKTRGQQVTLRCSPKSGHDTVSWYQQALGQGPQFIFQYYEEEERQRGNFPDRFSGHQFPNYSSELNVNALLLGDSALYLCASSLGRPNTEAFFGQGTRLTVV.